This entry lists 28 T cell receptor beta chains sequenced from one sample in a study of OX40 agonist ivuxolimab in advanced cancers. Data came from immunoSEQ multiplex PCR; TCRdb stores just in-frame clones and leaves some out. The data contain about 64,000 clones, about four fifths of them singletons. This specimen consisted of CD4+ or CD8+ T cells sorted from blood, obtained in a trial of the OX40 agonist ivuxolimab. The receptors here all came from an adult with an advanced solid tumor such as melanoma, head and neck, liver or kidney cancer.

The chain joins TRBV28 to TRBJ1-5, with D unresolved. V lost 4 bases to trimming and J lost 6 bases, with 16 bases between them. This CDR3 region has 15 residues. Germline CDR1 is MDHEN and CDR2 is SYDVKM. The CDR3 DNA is TGTGCCAGCAGTTGGGCCCTGGGAGGAACTCAGCCCCAGCATTTT. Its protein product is CASSWALGGTQPQHF.

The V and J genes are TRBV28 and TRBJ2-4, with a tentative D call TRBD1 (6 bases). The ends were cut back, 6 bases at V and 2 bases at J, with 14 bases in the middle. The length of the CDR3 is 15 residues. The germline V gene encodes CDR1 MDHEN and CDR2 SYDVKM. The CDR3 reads CASSRVGATKNIQYF. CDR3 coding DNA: TGTGCCAGCAGCCGGGTGGGGGCAACCAAAAACATTCAGTACTTC.

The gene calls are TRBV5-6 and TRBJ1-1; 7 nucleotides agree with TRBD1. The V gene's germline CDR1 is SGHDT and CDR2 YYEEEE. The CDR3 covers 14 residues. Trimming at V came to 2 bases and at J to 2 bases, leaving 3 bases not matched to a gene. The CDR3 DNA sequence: TGTGCCAGCAGCTTTCGAGGGGGCAACACTGAAGCTTTCTTT. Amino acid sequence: CASSFRGGNTEAFF.

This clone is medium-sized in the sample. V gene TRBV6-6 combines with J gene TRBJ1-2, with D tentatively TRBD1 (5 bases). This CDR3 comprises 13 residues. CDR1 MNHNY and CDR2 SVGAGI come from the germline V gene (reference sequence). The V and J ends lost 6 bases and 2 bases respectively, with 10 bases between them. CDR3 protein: CASSYDRNYGYTF. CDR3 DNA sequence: TGTGCCAGCAGCTATGACAGAAACTATGGCTACACCTTC.

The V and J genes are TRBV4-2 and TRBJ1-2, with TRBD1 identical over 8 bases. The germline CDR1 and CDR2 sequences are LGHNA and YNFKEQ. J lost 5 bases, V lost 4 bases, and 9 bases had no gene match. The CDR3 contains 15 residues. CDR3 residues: CASSLSDRGGYGYTF. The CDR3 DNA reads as TGTGCCAGCAGCCTTTCAGACAGGGGAGGGTATGGCTACACCTTC.

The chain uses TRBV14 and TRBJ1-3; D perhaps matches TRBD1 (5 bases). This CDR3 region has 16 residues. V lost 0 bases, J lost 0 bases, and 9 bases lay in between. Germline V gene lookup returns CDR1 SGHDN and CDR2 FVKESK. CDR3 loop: CASSQETADSGNTIYF. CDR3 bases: TGTGCCAGCAGCCAAGAGACAGCAGACTCTGGAAACACCATATATTTT. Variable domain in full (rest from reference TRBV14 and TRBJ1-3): EAGVTQFPSHSVIEKGQTVTLRCDPISGHDNLYWYRRVMGKEIKFLLHFVKESKQDESGMPNNRFLAERTGGTYSTLKVQPAELEDSGVYFCASSQETADSGNTIYFGEGSWLTVV.

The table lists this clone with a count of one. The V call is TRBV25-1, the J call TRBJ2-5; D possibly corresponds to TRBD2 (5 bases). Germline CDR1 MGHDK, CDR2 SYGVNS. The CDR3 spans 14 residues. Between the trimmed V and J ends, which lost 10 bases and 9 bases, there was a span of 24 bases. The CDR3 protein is CATAHPGSIAAQYF. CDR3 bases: TGTGCCACCGCCCATCCGGGGTCTATCGCGGCCCAGTACTTC.

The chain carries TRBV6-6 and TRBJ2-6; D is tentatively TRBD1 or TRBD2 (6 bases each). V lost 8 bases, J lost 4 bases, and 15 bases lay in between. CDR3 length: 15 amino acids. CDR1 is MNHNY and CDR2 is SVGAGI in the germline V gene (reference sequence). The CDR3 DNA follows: TGTGCCAGCCGAAGTGGGGGGCAAGGGGCCAACGTCCTGACTTTC. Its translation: CASRSGGQGANVLTF.

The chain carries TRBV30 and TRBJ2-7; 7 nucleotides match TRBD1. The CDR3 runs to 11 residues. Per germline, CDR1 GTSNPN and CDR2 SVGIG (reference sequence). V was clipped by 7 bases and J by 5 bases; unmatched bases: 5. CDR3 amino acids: CASDRAHEQYF. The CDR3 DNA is TGTGCCTCCGACAGGGCACACGAGCAGTACTTC.

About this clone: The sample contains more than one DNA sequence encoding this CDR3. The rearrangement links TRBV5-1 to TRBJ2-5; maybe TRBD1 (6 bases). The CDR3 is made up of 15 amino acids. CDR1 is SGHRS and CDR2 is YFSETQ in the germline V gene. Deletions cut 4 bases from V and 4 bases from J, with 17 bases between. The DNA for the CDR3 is TGCGCCAGCAGCCTGGGATCAGGGGATGGAGAGACCCAGTACTTC. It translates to CASSLGSGDGETQYF.

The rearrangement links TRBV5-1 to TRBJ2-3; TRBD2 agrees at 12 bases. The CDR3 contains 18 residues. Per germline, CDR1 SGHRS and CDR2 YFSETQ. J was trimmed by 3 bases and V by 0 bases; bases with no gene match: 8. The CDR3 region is CASSLARTSGEVTDTQYF. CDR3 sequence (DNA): TGCGCCAGCAGCTTGGCCCGGACTAGCGGGGAGGTTACAGATACGCAGTATTTT.

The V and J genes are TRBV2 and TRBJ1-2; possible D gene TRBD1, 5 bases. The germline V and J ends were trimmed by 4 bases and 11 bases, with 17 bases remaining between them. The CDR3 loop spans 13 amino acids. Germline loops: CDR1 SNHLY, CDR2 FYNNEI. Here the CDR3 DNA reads TGTGCCAGCAGTGGGACACCAGTCGGGAGGTACACCTTC. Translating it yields CASSGTPVGRYTF.

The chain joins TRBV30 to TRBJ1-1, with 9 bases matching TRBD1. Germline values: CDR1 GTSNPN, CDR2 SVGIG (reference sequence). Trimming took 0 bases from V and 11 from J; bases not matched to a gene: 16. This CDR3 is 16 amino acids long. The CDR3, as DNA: TGTGCCTGGAGTGTACAGTGGAGACAGGGGGGTCGTGGGGCTTTCTTT. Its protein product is CAWSVQWRQGGRGAFF.

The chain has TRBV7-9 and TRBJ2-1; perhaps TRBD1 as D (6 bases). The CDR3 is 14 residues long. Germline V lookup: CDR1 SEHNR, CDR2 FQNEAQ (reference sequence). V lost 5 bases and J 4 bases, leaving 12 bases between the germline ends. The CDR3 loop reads CASSPGVGYNEQFF. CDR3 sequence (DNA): TGTGCCAGCAGCCCAGGGGTGGGATACAATGAGCAGTTCTTC. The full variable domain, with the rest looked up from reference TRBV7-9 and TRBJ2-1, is DTGVSQNPRHKITKRGQNVTFRCDPISEHNRLYWYRQTLGQGPEFLTYFQNEAQLEKSRLLSDRFSAERPKGSFSTLEIQRTEQGDSAMYLCASSPGVGYNEQFFGPGTRLTVL.

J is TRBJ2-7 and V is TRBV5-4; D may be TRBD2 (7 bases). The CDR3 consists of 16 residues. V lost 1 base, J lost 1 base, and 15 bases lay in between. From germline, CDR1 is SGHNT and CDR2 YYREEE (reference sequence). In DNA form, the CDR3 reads TGTGCCAGCAGCTTGTTTATGGGGAGGGGGTCCTACGAGCAGTACTTC. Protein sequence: CASSLFMGRGSYEQYF.

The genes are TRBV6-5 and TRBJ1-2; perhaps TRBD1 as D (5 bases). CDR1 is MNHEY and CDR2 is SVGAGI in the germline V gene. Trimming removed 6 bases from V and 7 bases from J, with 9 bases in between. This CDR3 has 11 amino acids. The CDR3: CASRRGAGYTF. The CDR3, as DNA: TGTGCCAGCAGGCGAGGGGCTGGCTACACCTTC.

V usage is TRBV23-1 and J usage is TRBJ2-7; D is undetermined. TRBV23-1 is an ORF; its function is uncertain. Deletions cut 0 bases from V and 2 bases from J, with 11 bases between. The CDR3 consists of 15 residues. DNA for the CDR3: TGCGCCAGCAGTCAATCCCTTTTAGCCCCCTACGAGCAGTACTTC. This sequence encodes CASSQSLLAPYEQYF.

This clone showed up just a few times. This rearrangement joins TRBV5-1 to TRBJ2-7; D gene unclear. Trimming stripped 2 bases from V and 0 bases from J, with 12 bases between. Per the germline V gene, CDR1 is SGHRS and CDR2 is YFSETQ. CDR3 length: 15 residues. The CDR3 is CASSLTHFPSYEQYF. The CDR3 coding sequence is TGCGCCAGCAGCTTAACCCATTTTCCCTCCTACGAGCAGTACTTC. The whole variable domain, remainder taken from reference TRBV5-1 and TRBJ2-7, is KAGVTQTPRYLIKTRGQQVTLSCSPISGHRSVSWYQQTPGQGLQFLFEYFSETQRNKGNFPGRFSGRQFSNSRSEMNVSTLELGDSALYLCASSLTHFPSYEQYFGPGTRLTVT.

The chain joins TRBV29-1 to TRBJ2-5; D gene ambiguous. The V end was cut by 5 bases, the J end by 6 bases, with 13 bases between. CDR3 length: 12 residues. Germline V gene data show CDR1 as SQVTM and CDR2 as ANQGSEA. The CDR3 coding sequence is TGCAGCGTTTACGTTTTGGGGAAGACCCAGTACTTC. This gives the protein CSVYVLGKTQYF.

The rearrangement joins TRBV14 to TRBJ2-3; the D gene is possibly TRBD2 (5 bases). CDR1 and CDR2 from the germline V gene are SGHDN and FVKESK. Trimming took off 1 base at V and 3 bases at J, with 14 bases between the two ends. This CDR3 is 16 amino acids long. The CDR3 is CASSQALRRFTDTQYF. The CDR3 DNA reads TGTGCCAGCAGCCAAGCCCTAAGGAGGTTTACAGATACGCAGTATTTT. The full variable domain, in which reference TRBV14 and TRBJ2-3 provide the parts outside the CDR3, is EAGVTQFPSHSVIEKGQTVTLRCDPISGHDNLYWYRRVMGKEIKFLLHFVKESKQDESGMPNNRFLAERTGGTYSTLKVQPAELEDSGVYFCASSQALRRFTDTQYFGPGTRLTVL.

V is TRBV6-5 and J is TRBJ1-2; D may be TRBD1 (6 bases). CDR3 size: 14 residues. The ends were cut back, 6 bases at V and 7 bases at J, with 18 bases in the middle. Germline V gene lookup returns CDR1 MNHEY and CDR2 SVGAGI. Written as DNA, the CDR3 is TGTGCCAGCAGCCCGCCTTGGGGGCGCGGTGGCTACACCTTC. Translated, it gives CASSPPWGRGGYTF.

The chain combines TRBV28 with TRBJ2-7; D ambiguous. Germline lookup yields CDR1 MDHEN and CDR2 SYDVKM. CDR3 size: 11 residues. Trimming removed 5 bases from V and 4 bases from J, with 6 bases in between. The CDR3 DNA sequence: TGTGCCAGCAGTCTCAAATACGAGCAGTACTTC. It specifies CASSLKYEQYF.

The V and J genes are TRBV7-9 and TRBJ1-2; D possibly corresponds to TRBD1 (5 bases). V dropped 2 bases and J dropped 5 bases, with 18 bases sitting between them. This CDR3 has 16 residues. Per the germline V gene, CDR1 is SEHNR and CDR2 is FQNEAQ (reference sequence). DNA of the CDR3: TGTGCCAGCAGCTTATCCCGGGACTCCAAGGGGTATGGCTACACCTTC. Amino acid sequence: CASSLSRDSKGYGYTF. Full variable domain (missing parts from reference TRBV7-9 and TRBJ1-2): DTGVSQNPRHKITKRGQNVTFRCDPISEHNRLYWYRQTLGQGPEFLTYFQNEAQLEKSRLLSDRFSAERPKGSFSTLEIQRTEQGDSAMYLCASSLSRDSKGYGYTFGSGTRLTVV.

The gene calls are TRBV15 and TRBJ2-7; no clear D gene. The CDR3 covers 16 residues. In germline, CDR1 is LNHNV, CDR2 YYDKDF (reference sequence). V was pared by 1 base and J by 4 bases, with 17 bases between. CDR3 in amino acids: CATSRAPNTYEYEQYF. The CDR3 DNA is TGTGCCACCAGCAGAGCCCCGAACACCTATGAGTACGAGCAGTACTTC.

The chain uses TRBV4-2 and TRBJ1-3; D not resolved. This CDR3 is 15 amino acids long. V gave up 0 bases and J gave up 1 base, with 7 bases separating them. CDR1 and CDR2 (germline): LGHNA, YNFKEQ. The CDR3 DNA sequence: TGTGCCAGCAGCCAAGATCCAGGTTCTGGAAACACCATATATTTT. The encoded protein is CASSQDPGSGNTIYF.

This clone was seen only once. This CDR3 is CASSFRLAGTTDTQYF. CDR3 DNA: TGTGCCAGCAGTTTCAGACTAGCGGGGACCACAGATACGCAGTATTTT. The V and J genes are TRBV28 and TRBJ2-3; the match to TRBD2 covers 11 bases. Unmatched junction bases numbered 4, after V lost 3 bases and J lost 2 bases. Germline CDR1 reads MDHEN; CDR2 reads SYDVKM. The CDR3 is 16 amino acids.

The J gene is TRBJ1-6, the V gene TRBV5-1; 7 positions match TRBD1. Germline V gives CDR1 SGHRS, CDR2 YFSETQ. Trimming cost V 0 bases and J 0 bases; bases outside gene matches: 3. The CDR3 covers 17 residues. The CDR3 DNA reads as TGCGCCAGCAGCTTGGGACAGGGCAGCTCCTATAATTCACCCCTCCACTTT. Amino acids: CASSLGQGSSYNSPLHF.

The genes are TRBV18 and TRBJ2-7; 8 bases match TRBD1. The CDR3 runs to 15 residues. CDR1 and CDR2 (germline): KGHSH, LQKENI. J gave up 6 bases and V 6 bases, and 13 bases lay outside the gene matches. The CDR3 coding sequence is TGTGCCAGCTCGTACCACCGGGACAGGCCGGGCGAGCAGTACTTC. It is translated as CASSYHRDRPGEQYF.